One and the same sample provided the 31 T cell receptor beta chains below, sequenced in a study of blood T cell repertoires in COVID-19. Clones were read by immunoSEQ multiplex PCR, and TCRdb kept only the in-frame ones, dropping some. The table records about 68,000 clones, around 90% of them present only once. The sample taken for sequencing was peripheral blood. The source of these receptors is a man aged 35 to 55 with COVID-19, enrolled during active disease.

In DNA, the CDR3 is TGTGCCATCAGTGAGTCGCGGGACAGGGGACAAGAAAAACTGTTTTTT. Amino acids: CAISESRDRGQEKLFF. The rearrangement uses TRBV10-3 and TRBJ1-4, with 10 bases identical to TRBD1. CDR1 and CDR2 (germline): ENHRY, SYGVKD. The V gene end was trimmed by 0 bases and the J gene end by 8 bases; junction bases not matched to a gene: 6. The CDR3 runs 16 residues.

The V gene is TRBV5-1, the J gene TRBJ1-2; D is unresolved. The CDR3 is 14 amino acids. Looked up from germline, CDR1 is SGHRS and CDR2 is YFSETQ. Trimming stripped 0 bases from V and 8 bases from J, with 14 bases between. In DNA form, the CDR3 reads TGCGCCAGCAGCTTGGGAGTTCCCTCTTGGGGCTACACCTTC. Amino acid sequence: CASSLGVPSWGYTF.

The chain is built from TRBV2 and TRBJ2-7, with TRBD2 as a possible D gene (6 bases). Per the germline V gene, CDR1 is SNHLY and CDR2 is FYNNEI. The V and J ends lost 5 bases and 3 bases respectively, with 14 bases between them. There are 14 residues in the CDR3. Here the CDR3 reads CASSPGRTIYEQYF. The CDR3 DNA reads as TGTGCCAGCAGTCCAGGACGGACTATCTACGAGCAGTACTTC. The whole variable domain, filled in from reference TRBV2 and TRBJ2-7, reads EPEVTQTPSHQVTQMGQEVILRCVPISNHLYFYWYRQILGQKVEFLVSFYNNEISEKSEIFDDQFSVERPDGSNFTLKIRSTKLEDSAMYFCASSPGRTIYEQYFGPGTRLTVT.

The chain uses TRBV19 and TRBJ2-6, with D perhaps TRBD2 (5 bases). Germline assignment: CDR1 LNHDA and CDR2 SQIVND (reference sequence). Trimming took 5 bases from V and 2 from J, leaving 13 bases between them. This CDR3 is built from 16 residues. The CDR3 protein is CASSGELKAGANVLTF. CDR3 DNA: TGTGCCAGTAGTGGGGAGTTGAAGGCTGGGGCCAACGTCCTGACTTTC.

CDR3 in amino acids: CASSVSTNEKLFF. The CDR3 coding sequence is TGTGCCAGCAGTGTCTCAACTAATGAAAAACTGTTTTTT. The V gene is TRBV28, the J gene TRBJ1-4, with D uncertain. Germline V gene lookup returns CDR1 MDHEN and CDR2 SYDVKM. Trimming cost V 5 bases and J 0 bases, with 4 bases left between them. This CDR3 has 13 residues.

This clone occurred once. The J gene is TRBJ1-1, the V gene TRBV5-1, with TRBD1 matching 7 bases. The V and J ends lost 2 bases and 1 base, in that order; junction bases with no gene match: 2. Germline V gives CDR1 SGHRS, CDR2 YFSETQ. This CDR3 spans 14 amino acids. The CDR3 DNA follows: TGCGCCAGCAGCTTCGGACAGGAGAACACTGAAGCTTTCTTT. Its translation is CASSFGQENTEAFF.

Here the CDR3 DNA reads TGTGCCACCATGACAGCCAATGAGCAGTTCTTC. This gives the protein CATMTANEQFF. The chain uses TRBV27 and TRBJ2-1; D is possibly TRBD1 (5 bases). The CDR3 has 11 residues. Per the germline V gene, CDR1 is MNHEY and CDR2 is SMNVEV (reference sequence). V was shortened by 10 bases and J by 6 bases, with 10 bases between the two germline ends.

V and J are TRBV5-4 and TRBJ2-7; TRBD2 matches at 8 bases. Looked up from germline, CDR1 is SGHNT and CDR2 is YYREEE (reference sequence). The CDR3 is 15 amino acids. J was trimmed by 2 bases and V by 0 bases; bases with no gene match: 4. Here the CDR3 reads CASSLGGGTTYEQYF. CDR3 nucleotide sequence: TGTGCCAGCAGCTTGGGCGGGGGGACCACCTACGAGCAGTACTTC.

The rearrangement uses TRBV6-2 or TRBV6-3 and TRBJ1-5; possibly TRBD1 for D (6 bases). This CDR3 has 16 amino acids. Germline V gives CDR1 MNHEY, CDR2 SVGEGT. The V end lost 6 bases, the J end lost 0 bases, and 15 bases lay between the germline ends. The CDR3 protein is CASSGTYIDSNQPQHF. The CDR3 DNA reads TGTGCCAGCAGCGGGACATATATCGATAGCAATCAGCCCCAGCATTTT.

CDR3 loop: CASSATVQTNTEAFF. CDR3 DNA sequence: TGTGCCAGCTCAGCAACAGTCCAGACGAACACTGAAGCTTTCTTT. The chain links TRBV18 to TRBJ1-1; D is uncertain. The V and J ends lost 5 bases and 1 base respectively, with 14 bases between them. This CDR3 spans 15 amino acids. Per germline, CDR1 KGHSH and CDR2 LQKENI.

V and J are TRBV3-1 (or the pseudogene TRBV3-2) and TRBJ2-5; the D is unclear. CDR3 size: 13 residues. With 2 bases removed from V and 2 bases from J, the gap between germline ends came to 6 bases. Germline-derived CDR1 and CDR2 are LGHDT and YNNKEL (reference sequence). DNA of the CDR3: TGTGCCAGCAGCCAACAGGTACAAGAGACCCAGTACTTC. Its translation is CASSQQVQETQYF.

This chain connects TRBV5-1 to TRBJ2-7; D perhaps matches TRBD2 (7 bases). Trimming left V 0 bases short and J 1 base short, with 11 bases between. CDR1 and CDR2 from the germline V gene are SGHRS and YFSETQ. This CDR3 is built from 15 residues. CDR3 in amino acids: CASSLEQGLSYEQYF. DNA for the CDR3: TGCGCCAGCAGCTTGGAACAGGGACTATCCTACGAGCAGTACTTC. The whole variable domain, filled in from reference TRBV5-1 and TRBJ2-7, reads KAGVTQTPRYLIKTRGQQVTLSCSPISGHRSVSWYQQTPGQGLQFLFEYFSETQRNKGNFPGRFSGRQFSNSRSEMNVSTLELGDSALYLCASSLEQGLSYEQYFGPGTRLTVT.

V and J are TRBV15 and TRBJ2-3; D gene ambiguous. Per germline, CDR1 LNHNV and CDR2 YYDKDF (reference sequence). The CDR3 is 12 amino acids. Trimming pared 0 bases from V and 8 bases from J, leaving 6 bases between. The CDR3 DNA is TGTGCCACCAGCAGAGATCGCGGTACGCAGTATTTT. Amino acids: CATSRDRGTQYF.

The V and J genes are TRBV10-3 and TRBJ2-5, with TRBD1 matching 7 bases. From germline, CDR1 is ENHRY and CDR2 SYGVKD. The V and J ends lost 4 bases and 3 bases, in that order; junction bases with no gene match: 2. CDR3 length: 13 residues. This chain's CDR3 is CAISGQGKETQYF. CDR3 DNA: TGTGCCATCAGTGGACAGGGTAAAGAGACCCAGTACTTC.

The chain uses TRBV24-1 and TRBJ1-6; 9 positions agree with TRBD1. The CDR3 loop spans 20 amino acids. Germline lookup yields CDR1 KGHDR and CDR2 SFDVKD. The junction had 11 bases not matched to a gene; V was cut back by 3 bases and J by 0 bases. The DNA of the CDR3 is TGTGCCACCAGTGATGTTGACGGGACAGGGCATAGCTCCTATAATTCACCCCTCCACTTT. Amino acids: CATSDVDGTGHSSYNSPLHF.

This clone showed up just once. The rearrangement links TRBV19 to TRBJ2-3; 9 nucleotides agree with TRBD1. The germline gives CDR1 LNHDA, CDR2 SQIVND (reference sequence). The CDR3 consists of 15 residues. V dropped 4 bases and J dropped 3; count of bases not matched to a gene: 5. CDR3 loop: CASSRRQGETDTQYF. The CDR3 bases are TGTGCCAGTAGTAGACGACAGGGGGAAACAGATACGCAGTATTTT.

V and J are TRBV9 and TRBJ1-5; 8 bases are shared with TRBD1. Germline V gene data show CDR1 as SGDLS and CDR2 as YYNGEE. The CDR3 sequence is 15 residues long. After removal of 4 bases from V and 6 bases from J, the junction contained 9 bases not matched to a gene. CDR3 loop: CASSNSQGAGQPQHF. The CDR3 coding sequence is TGTGCCAGCAGCAATTCCCAGGGGGCGGGTCAGCCCCAGCATTTT.

V gene TRBV6-5 combines with J gene TRBJ2-1; TRBD2 matches 11 bases. V lost 5 bases to trimming and J lost 6 bases; unmatched junction nucleotides: 3. The CDR3 extends over 14 amino acids. Looked up from germline, CDR1 is MNHEY and CDR2 is SVGAGI. Written as DNA, the CDR3 is TGTGCCAGCAGTATAGCGGGGGGGCTCAATGAGCAGTTCTTC. It codes for CASSIAGGLNEQFF.

The rearrangement uses TRBV5-4 and TRBJ2-1, with TRBD2 identical over 8 bases. The ends lost 4 bases at V and 7 bases at J; junction bases unmatched: 7. Germline V gene lookup returns CDR1 SGHNT and CDR2 YYREEE (reference sequence). The CDR3 totals 14 residues. CDR3 in DNA: TGTGCCAGCAGCCTCTCGGGGGGGCCGAATGAGCAGTTCTTC. Protein: CASSLSGGPNEQFF. Complete variable domain (other parts from reference TRBV5-4 and TRBJ2-1): ETGVTQSPTHLIKTRGQQVTLRCSSQSGHNTVSWYQQALGQGPQFIFQYYREEENGRGNFPPRFSGLQFPNYSSELNVNALELDDSALYLCASSLSGGPNEQFFGPGTRLTVL.

The CDR3 protein is CASSFQGGKPQHF. In nucleotides, the CDR3 is TGTGCCAGCAGTTTCCAGGGAGGTAAGCCCCAGCATTTT. The chain combines TRBV6-5 with TRBJ1-5; tentatively, D is TRBD1 (5 bases). Germline lookup yields CDR1 MNHEY and CDR2 SVGAGI. CDR3 length: 13 residues. V gave up 4 bases and J gave up 8 bases, with 12 bases separating them.

The rearrangement uses TRBV7-6 and TRBJ2-1; TRBD2 aligns across 11 bases. The CDR3 has 16 residues. Per the germline V gene, CDR1 is SGHVS and CDR2 is FNYEAQ. V was pared by 5 bases and J by 4 bases, with 7 bases of the junction left unmatched. As DNA, the CDR3 is TGTGCCAGCAGCCAAGGGCCTAGCGGGGGGTACAATGAGCAGTTCTTC. It codes for CASSQGPSGGYNEQFF. Looking up the rest from reference TRBV7-6 and TRBJ2-1 gives the full variable domain: GAGVSQSPRYKVTKRGQDVALRCDPISGHVSLYWYRQALGQGPEFLTYFNYEAQQDKSGLPNDRFSAERPEGSISTLTIQRTEQRDSAMYRCASSQGPSGGYNEQFFGPGTRLTVL.

This CDR3 reads CASNGGTDTQYF. The CDR3 region has the DNA TGTGCCAGCAACGGGGGGACGGATACGCAGTATTTT. The gene calls are TRBV2 and TRBJ2-3; 7 bases align to TRBD2. Trimming at V came to 7 bases and at J to 6 bases, leaving 4 bases not matched to a gene. The CDR3 covers 12 residues. Germline V lookup: CDR1 SNHLY, CDR2 FYNNEI.

The chain links TRBV4-1 to TRBJ2-7; 7 positions agree with TRBD1. The CDR3 covers 14 residues. Germline V gene data show CDR1 as MGHRA and CDR2 as YSYEKL. V was pared by 1 base and J by 4 bases, with 4 bases of the junction left unmatched. Here the CDR3 reads CASSQVGQAYEQYF. The DNA of the CDR3 is TGCGCCAGCAGCCAAGTCGGACAGGCGTACGAGCAGTACTTC.

CDR3 residues: CASAPTQGNYGYTF. CDR3 sequence (DNA): TGTGCCAGCGCCCCTACACAGGGAAACTATGGCTACACCTTC. This chain joins TRBV27 and TRBJ1-2; tentative D call: TRBD1 (6 bases). The CDR3 has 14 amino acids. Per germline, CDR1 MNHEY and CDR2 SMNVEV (reference sequence). V was shortened by 8 bases and J by 2 bases, with 15 bases between the two germline ends.

The chain couples TRBV6-5 to TRBJ2-5; weak D call: TRBD1 (5 bases). CDR1 is MNHEY, CDR2 SVGAGI, per germline. V was pared by 7 bases and J by 1 base, with 7 bases between. The CDR3 spans 12 residues. In DNA, the CDR3 is TGTGCCAGCAAAGGGGTCCAAGAGACCCAGTACTTC. This codes for CASKGVQETQYF.

This clone was detected only once. The V and J genes are TRBV4-2 and TRBJ1-6; 8 positions agree with TRBD1. With 0 bases clipped from V and 6 bases from J, the junction kept 1 base outside the gene matches. Germline CDR1 reads LGHNA; CDR2 reads YNFKEQ. The CDR3 runs 15 residues. The CDR3, as DNA: TGTGCCAGCAGCCAAGACGGACAGGGTAATTCACCCCTCCACTTT. This sequence encodes CASSQDGQGNSPLHF.

This sequence joins TRBV5-1 and TRBJ1-4, with a possible D match to TRBD1 (6 bases). V was shortened by 1 base and J by 5 bases, with 12 bases between the two germline ends. CDR1 SGHRS and CDR2 YFSETQ come from the germline V gene. This CDR3 has 15 residues. The CDR3 DNA is TGCGCCAGCAGCTTGAGGCCGACAGGAAATGAAAAACTGTTTTTT. Encoded protein: CASSLRPTGNEKLFF.

The chain employs TRBV18 and TRBJ2-7, with a possible D match to TRBD1 (6 bases). Per the germline V gene, CDR1 is KGHSH and CDR2 is LQKENI. The CDR3 is made up of 16 amino acids. The V end was cut by 0 bases, the J end by 0 bases, with 12 bases between. CDR3 sequence reads: CASSPPSQGSSYEQYF. CDR3 sequence (DNA): TGTGCCAGCTCACCACCGTCACAGGGAAGCTCCTACGAGCAGTACTTC.

The V and J genes are TRBV4-1 and TRBJ2-5; 9 nucleotides match TRBD1. The CDR3 extends over 15 amino acids. The junction had 3 bases not matched to a gene; V was cut back by 3 bases and J by 1 base. The germline V gene encodes CDR1 MGHRA and CDR2 YSYEKL. The CDR3 reads CASSHPTGGQETQYF. CDR3 bases: TGCGCCAGCAGCCACCCGACAGGGGGCCAAGAGACCCAGTACTTC.

This clone was observed once. The gene calls are TRBV6-2 or TRBV6-3 and TRBJ2-1, with TRBD2 identical over 8 bases. CDR3 length: 13 amino acids. The germline V gene has CDR1 MNHEY and CDR2 SVGEGT. Germline trimming cut 4 bases from V and 10 bases from J; bases unmatched to any gene: 6. CDR3 DNA: TGTGCCAGCAGTTGGGCCTCTAGCGGGGAGCAGTTCTTC. This sequence encodes CASSWASSGEQFF.

V is TRBV5-4 and J is TRBJ1-2, with TRBD1 identical over 10 bases. The J segment lost 8 bases and the V segment lost 3 bases, leaving 7 bases of the junction unmatched. This CDR3 has 14 residues. Germline values: CDR1 SGHNT, CDR2 YYREEE (reference sequence). CDR3 bases: TGTGCCAGCAGCTGGGGGACAGGGGCGGGGGGCTACACCTTC. Translated: CASSWGTGAGGYTF.